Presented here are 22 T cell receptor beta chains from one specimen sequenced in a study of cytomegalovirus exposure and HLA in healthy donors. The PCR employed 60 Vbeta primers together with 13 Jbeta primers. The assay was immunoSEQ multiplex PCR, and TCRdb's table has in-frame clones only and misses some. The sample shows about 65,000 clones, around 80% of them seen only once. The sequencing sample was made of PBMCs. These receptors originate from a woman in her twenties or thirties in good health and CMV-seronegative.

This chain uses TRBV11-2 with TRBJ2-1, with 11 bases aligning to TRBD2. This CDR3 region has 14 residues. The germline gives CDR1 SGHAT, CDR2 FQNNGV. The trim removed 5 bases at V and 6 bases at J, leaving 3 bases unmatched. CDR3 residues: CASSRLAGSNEQFF. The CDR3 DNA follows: TGTGCCAGCAGCCGACTAGCGGGAAGCAATGAGCAGTTCTTC.

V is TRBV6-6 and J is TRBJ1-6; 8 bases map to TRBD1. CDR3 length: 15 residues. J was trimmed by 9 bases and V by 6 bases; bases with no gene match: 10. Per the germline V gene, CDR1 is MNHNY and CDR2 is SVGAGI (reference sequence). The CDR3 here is CASSLDREGFSPLHF. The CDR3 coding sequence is TGTGCCAGCAGCTTGGACAGGGAGGGGTTTTCACCCCTCCACTTT.

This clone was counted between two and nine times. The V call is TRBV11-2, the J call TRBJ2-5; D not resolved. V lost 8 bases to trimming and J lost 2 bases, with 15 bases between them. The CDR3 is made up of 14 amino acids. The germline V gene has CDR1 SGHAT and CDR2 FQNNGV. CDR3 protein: CASGSRLEQETQYF. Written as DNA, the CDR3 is TGTGCCAGCGGTTCTCGACTGGAACAAGAGACCCAGTACTTC.

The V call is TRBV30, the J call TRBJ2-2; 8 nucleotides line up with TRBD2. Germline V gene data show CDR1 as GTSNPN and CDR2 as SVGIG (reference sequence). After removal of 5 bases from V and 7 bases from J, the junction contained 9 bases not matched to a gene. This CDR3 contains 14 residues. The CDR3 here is CAWAGGLQSGELFF. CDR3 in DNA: TGTGCCTGGGCGGGGGGCCTTCAAAGCGGGGAGCTGTTTTTT.

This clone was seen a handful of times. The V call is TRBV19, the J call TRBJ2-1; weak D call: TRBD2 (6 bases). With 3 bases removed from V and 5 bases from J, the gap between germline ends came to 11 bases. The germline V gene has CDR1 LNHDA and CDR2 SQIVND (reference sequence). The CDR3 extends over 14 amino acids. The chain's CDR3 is CASSMASANNEQFF. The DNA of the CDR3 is TGTGCCAGTAGTATGGCTAGCGCCAACAATGAGCAGTTCTTC.

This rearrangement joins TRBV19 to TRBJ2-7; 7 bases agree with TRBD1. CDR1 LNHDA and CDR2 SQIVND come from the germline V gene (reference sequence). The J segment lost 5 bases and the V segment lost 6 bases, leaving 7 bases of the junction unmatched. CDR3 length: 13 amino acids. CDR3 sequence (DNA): TGTGCCAGTAGCTGGACAGGTCGCCACGAGCAGTACTTC. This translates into CASSWTGRHEQYF.

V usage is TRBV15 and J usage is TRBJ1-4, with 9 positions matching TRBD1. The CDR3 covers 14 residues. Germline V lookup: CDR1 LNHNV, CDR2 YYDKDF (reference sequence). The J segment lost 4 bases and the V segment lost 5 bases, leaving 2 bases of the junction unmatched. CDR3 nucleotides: TGTGCCACCAGCCGGGACAGGGTTAATGAAAAACTGTTTTTT. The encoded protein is CATSRDRVNEKLFF.

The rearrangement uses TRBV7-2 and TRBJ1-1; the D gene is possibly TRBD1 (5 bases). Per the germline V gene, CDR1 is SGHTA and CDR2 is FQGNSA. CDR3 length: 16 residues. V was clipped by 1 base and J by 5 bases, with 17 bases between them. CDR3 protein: CASSLGAPGWYTEAFF. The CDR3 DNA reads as TGTGCCAGCAGCTTAGGGGCCCCAGGGTGGTATACTGAAGCTTTCTTT.

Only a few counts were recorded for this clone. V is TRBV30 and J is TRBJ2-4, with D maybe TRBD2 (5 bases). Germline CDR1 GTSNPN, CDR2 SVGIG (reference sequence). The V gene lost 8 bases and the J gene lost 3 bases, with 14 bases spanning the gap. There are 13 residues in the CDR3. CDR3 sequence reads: CAGVAEGKNIQYF. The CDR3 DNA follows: TGTGCCGGAGTGGCCGAGGGCAAAAACATTCAGTACTTC.

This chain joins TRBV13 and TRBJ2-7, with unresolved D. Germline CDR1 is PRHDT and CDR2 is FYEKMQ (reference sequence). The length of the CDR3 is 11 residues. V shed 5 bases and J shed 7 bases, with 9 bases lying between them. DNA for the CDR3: TGTGCCAGCAGCCTCCCTAGGGAGCAGTACTTC. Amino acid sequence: CASSLPREQYF.

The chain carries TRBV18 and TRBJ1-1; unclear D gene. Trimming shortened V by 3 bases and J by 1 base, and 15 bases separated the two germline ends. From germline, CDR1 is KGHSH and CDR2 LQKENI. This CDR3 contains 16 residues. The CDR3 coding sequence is TGTGCCAGCTCACCTGACACCCCCCGTGCGAACACTGAAGCTTTCTTT. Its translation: CASSPDTPRANTEAFF. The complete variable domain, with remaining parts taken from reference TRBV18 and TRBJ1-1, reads NAGVMQNPRHLVRRRGQEARLRCSPMKGHSHVYWYRQLPEEGLKFMVYLQKENIIDESGMPKERFSAEFPKEGPSILRIQQVVRGDSAAYFCASSPDTPRANTEAFFGQGTRLTVV.

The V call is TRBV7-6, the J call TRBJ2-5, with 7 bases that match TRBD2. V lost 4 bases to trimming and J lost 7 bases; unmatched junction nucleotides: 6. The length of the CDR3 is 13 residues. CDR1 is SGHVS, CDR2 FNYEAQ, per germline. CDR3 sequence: CASSWEGKGTQYF. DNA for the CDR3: TGTGCCAGCAGCTGGGAGGGAAAGGGGACCCAGTACTTC.

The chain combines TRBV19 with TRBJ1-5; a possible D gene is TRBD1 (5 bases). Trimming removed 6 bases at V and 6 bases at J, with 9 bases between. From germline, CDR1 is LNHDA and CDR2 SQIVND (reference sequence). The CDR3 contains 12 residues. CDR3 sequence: CASRLGGQPQHF. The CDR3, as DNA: TGTGCCAGTAGGCTGGGGGGTCAGCCCCAGCATTTT.

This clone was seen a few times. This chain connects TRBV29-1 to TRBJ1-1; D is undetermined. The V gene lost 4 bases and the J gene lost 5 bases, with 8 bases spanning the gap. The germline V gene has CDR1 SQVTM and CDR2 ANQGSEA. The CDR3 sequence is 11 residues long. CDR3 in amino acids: CSVGLSTEAFF. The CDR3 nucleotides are TGCAGCGTTGGCCTCAGTACTGAAGCTTTCTTT.

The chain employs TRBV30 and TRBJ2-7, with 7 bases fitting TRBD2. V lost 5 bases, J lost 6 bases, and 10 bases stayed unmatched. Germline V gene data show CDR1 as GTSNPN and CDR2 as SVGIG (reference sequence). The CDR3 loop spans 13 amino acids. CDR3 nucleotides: TGTGCCTGGGCCCCCGGGGGGACGCCCGAGCAGTACTTC. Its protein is CAWAPGGTPEQYF. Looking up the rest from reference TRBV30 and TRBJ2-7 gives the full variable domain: SQTIHQWPATLVQPVGSPLSLECTVEGTSNPNLYWYRQAAGRGLQLLFYSVGIGQISSEVPQNLSASRPQDRQFILSSKKLLLSDSGFYLCAWAPGGTPEQYFGPGTRLTVT.

DNA of the CDR3: TGCGCCAGCAGCGCTGGACAGGGTGGGGAGACCCAGTACTTC. Translation: CASSAGQGGETQYF. V usage is TRBV5-1 and J usage is TRBJ2-5; 8 bases line up with TRBD1. V lost 4 bases to trimming and J lost 5 bases; unmatched junction nucleotides: 7. The CDR3 has 14 residues. Germline V gene sequence: CDR1 SGHRS, CDR2 YFSETQ.

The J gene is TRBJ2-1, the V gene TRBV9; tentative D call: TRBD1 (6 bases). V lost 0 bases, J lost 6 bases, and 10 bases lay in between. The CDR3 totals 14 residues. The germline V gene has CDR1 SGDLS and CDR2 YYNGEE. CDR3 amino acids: CASSVGDNANEQFF. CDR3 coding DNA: TGTGCCAGCAGCGTAGGGGACAACGCCAATGAGCAGTTCTTC.

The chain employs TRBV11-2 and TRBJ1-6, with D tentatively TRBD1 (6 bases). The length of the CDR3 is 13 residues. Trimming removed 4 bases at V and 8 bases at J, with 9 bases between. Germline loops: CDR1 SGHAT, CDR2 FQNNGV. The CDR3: CASSSRTDSPLHF. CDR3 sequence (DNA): TGTGCCAGCAGCTCTAGGACAGATTCACCCCTCCACTTT.

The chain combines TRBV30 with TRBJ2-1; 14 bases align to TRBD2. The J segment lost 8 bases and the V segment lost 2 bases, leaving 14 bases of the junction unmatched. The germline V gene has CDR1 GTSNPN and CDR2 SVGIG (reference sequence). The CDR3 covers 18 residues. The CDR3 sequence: CAWSLGTSGSPFKDEQFF. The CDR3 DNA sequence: TGTGCCTGGAGTTTAGGGACTAGCGGGAGCCCATTTAAGGATGAGCAGTTCTTC.

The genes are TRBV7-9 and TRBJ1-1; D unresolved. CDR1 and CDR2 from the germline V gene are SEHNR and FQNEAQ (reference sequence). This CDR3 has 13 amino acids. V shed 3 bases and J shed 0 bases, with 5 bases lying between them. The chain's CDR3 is CASSFEVNTEAFF. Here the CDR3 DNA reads TGTGCCAGCAGCTTCGAGGTGAACACTGAAGCTTTCTTT.

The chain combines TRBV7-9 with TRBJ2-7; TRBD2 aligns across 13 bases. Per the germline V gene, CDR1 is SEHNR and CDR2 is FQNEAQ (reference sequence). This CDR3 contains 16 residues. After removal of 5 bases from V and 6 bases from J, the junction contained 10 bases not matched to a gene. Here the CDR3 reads CASSPGLAGFIGEQYF. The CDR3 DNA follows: TGTGCCAGCAGCCCGGGACTAGCGGGATTTATCGGCGAGCAGTACTTC.

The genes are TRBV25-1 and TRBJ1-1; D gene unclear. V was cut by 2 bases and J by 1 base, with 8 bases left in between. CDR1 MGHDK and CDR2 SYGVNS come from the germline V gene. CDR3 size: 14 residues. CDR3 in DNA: TGTGCCAGCAGTGAAATCGGTAGGAACACTGAAGCTTTCTTT. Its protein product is CASSEIGRNTEAFF.